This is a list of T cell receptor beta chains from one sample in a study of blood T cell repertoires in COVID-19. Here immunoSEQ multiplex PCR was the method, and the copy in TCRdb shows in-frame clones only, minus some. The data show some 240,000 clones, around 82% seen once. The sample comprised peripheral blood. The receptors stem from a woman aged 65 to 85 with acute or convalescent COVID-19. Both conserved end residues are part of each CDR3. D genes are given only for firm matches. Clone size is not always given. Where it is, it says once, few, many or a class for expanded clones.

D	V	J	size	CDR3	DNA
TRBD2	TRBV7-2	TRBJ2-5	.	CASSLGLAGSQETQYF	TGTGCCAGCAGCTTGGGACTAGCGGGCTCCCAAGAGACCCAGTACTTC
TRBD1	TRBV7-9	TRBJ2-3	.	CASSFASPARTGWWDTQYF	TGTGCCAGCAGCTTCGCCTCCCCCGCGCGGACAGGGTGGTGGGATACGCAGTATTTT
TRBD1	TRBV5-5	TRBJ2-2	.	CASSFRTGLITGELFF	TGTGCCAGCAGCTTTCGGACAGGGCTGATCACCGGGGAGCTGTTTTTT
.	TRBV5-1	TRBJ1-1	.	CASSLAGRNTEAFF	TGCGCCAGCAGCTTGGCCGGGAGGAACACTGAAGCTTTCTTT
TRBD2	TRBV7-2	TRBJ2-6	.	CASRAGGLAGANVLTF	TGTGCCAGCAGAGCGGGGGGGCTCGCTGGGGCCAACGTCCTGACTTTC
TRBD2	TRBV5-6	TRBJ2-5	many	CASSLVRLAGGPWETQYF	TGTGCCAGCAGCTTGGTGCGGCTAGCGGGGGGGCCGTGGGAGACCCAGTACTTC
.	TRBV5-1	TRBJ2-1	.	CASSTGLIYNEQFF	TGCGCCAGCAGCACTGGACTGATCTACAATGAGCAGTTCTTC
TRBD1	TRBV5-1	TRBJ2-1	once	CASSYGQASSYNEQFF	TGCGCCAGCAGCTACGGACAGGCGAGCTCCTACAATGAGCAGTTCTTC
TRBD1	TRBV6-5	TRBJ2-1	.	CASFYPGQGEFEQFF	TGTGCCAGCTTTTACCCCGGACAGGGGGAATTTGAGCAGTTCTTC
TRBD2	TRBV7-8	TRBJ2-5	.	CASGGGQETQYF	TGTGCCAGCGGCGGGGGGCAAGAGACCCAGTACTTC
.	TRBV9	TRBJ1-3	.	CASSVASSGNTIYF	TGTGCCAGCAGCGTAGCCAGCTCTGGAAACACCATATATTTT
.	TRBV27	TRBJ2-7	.	CASSPSGTYEQYF	TGTGCCAGCAGTCCGAGCGGTACCTACGAGCAGTACTTC
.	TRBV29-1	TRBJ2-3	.	CSVRPYSEITDTQYF	TGCAGCGTCCGACCTTATAGCGAGATCACAGATACGCAGTATTTT
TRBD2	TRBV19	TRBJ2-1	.	CASSTRLSREAGHEQFF	TGTGCCAGTAGTACCCGACTATCTCGGGAAGCGGGGCATGAGCAGTTCTTC
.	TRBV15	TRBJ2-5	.	CATSATPGFVWETQYF	TGTGCCACCAGCGCCACACCCGGGTTTGTCTGGGAGACCCAGTACTTC
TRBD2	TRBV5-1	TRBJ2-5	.	CASSRASGVTETQYF	TGCGCCAGCAGCCGGGCTAGCGGGGTAACAGAGACCCAGTACTTC
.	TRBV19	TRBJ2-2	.	CASSVSGAGELFF	TGTGCCAGTAGTGTGTCGGGGGCCGGGGAGCTGTTTTTT
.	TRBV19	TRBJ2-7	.	CASSIETASSYEQYF	TGTGCCAGTAGTATAGAGACTGCGAGCTCCTACGAGCAGTACTTC
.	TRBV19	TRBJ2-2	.	CASSLPRTTPGELFF	TGTGCCAGTAGCCTCCCCCGGACTACGCCCGGGGAGCTGTTTTTT
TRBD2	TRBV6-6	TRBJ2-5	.	CASSLARGVETQYF	TGTGCCAGCAGTCTGGCTCGGGGGGTTGAGACCCAGTACTTC
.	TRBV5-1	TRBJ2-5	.	CASSVGPSQETQYF	TGCGCCAGCAGCGTGGGACCTAGCCAAGAGACCCAGTACTTC
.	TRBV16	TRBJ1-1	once	CASSRSSGITEAFF	TGTGCCAGCAGCCGCTCTTCAGGGATCACTGAAGCTTTCTTT
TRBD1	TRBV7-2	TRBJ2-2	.	CASSPRPGTEAGELFF	TGTGCCAGCAGCCCCCGCCCCGGGACAGAAGCCGGGGAGCTGTTTTTT
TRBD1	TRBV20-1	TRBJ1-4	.	CSASSTGAGNEKLFF	TGCAGTGCTAGTTCCACAGGGGCGGGGAATGAAAAACTGTTTTTT
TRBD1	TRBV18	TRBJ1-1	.	CASSPRDRVNTEAFF	TGTGCCAGCTCACCACGGGACAGAGTGAACACTGAAGCTTTCTTT
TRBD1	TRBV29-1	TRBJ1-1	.	CSARTGLNTEAFF	TGCAGCGCCCGGACAGGACTGAACACTGAAGCTTTCTTT
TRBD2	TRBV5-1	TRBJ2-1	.	CASSLRTSVDEQFF	TGCGCCAGCAGCTTGCGGACTAGCGTGGATGAGCAGTTCTTC
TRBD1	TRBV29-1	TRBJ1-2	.	CSVVQGAYGYTF	TGCAGCGTTGTACAGGGGGCATACGGCTACACCTTC
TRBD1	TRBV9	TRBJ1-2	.	CASSPRDSWGYTF	TGTGCCAGCAGCCCGCGGGACAGTTGGGGCTACACCTTC
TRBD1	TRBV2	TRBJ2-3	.	CASSGWDRGTDTQYF	TGTGCCAGCAGCGGTTGGGACAGGGGAACAGATACGCAGTATTTT
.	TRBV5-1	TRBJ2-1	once	CASSLETHPSGEQFF	TGCGCCAGCAGCTTGGAAACGCACCCTTCAGGTGAGCAGTTCTTC
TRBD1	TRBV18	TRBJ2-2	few	CASSPTSGTGNTGELFF	TGTGCCAGCTCACCAACTTCCGGGACAGGGAACACCGGGGAGCTGTTTTTT
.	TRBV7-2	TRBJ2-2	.	CASSFGGTGELFF	TGTGCCAGCAGCTTCGGGGGCACCGGGGAGCTGTTTTTT
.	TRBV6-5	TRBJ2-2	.	CASSYRVFTGELFF	TGTGCCAGCAGTTACCGGGTGTTTACCGGGGAGCTGTTTTTT